This TCR beta chain was captured in a study of T-cell reconstitution after alpha-beta-depleted transplantation in children. Unique molecular identifiers were incorporated during preparation of the TCRbeta library. TCRdb called the PCR reads again in MiXCR, with one record for every CDR3 protein. The profile shows approximately 490,000 distinct CDR3 sequences, under 15% of them singletons. The CDR3 has 15 amino acids. V was clipped by 6 bases and J by 0 bases; unmatched bases: 7. CDR1 is MNHNS, CDR2 SASEGT, per germline. In this sample, this clonotype turned up a few times. This chain joins TRBV6-1 and TRBJ2-7, with 8 bases identical to TRBD1. The sequencing used PBMCs from the stem cell graft donor, collected from the stem cell graft. The sequence came from a human donor who donated a stem cell graft to a child with combined immunodeficiency. DNA for the CDR3: TGTGCCAGCAGCCAAACAGGGGGTGTCTCCTACGAGCAGTACTTC. Translation: CASSQTGGVSYEQYF.